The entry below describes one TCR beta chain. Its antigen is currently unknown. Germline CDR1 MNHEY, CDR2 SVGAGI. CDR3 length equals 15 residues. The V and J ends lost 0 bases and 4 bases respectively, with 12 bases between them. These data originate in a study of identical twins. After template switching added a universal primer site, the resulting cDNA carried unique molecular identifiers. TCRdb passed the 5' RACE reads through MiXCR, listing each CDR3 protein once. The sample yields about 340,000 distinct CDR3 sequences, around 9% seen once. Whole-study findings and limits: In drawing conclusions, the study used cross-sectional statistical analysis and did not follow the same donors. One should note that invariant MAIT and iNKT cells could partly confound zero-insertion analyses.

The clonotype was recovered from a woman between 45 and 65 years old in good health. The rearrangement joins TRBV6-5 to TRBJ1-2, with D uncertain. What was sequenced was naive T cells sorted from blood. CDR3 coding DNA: TGTGCCAGCAGTTACTCAGGCGGGCTAGTCTATGGCTACACCTTC. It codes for CASSYSGGLVYGYTF.